Below, 3 T cell receptor beta chains from the same sample are listed, as sequenced in a study of vaccination effects on CD4 cells after COVID-19. Which antigens these TCRs recognize remains unknown. Peptide-pool stimulation followed by sequencing identified expanded antigen-specific CD4+ clonotypes in the ViraFEST assay. Upon completion of roughly ten days in culture, CD4+ T cells were isolated. Participants were given two doses of BNT162b2 or mRNA-1273 vaccine. Sequenced by immunoSEQ multiplex PCR; TCRdb stores in-frame clones only, minus some. The sample shows approximately 11,000 clones, about three quarters of them seen only once. Sequenced material: CD4+ T cells from PBMCs cultured with SARS-CoV-2 spike peptides, taken after COVID-19 vaccination. The receptors derive from a human donor who received a COVID-19 vaccine.

This clone is medium-sized within its sample. The chain employs TRBV30 and TRBJ2-5; 15 positions match TRBD2. V was clipped by 5 bases and J by 5 bases; unmatched bases: 9. This CDR3 comprises 16 residues. Germline V gives CDR1 GTSNPN, CDR2 SVGIG (reference sequence). The CDR3 here is CAWAGLAGGQLETQYF. The CDR3 DNA reads as TGTGCCTGGGCCGGACTAGCGGGGGGGCAGTTGGAGACCCAGTACTTC.

This chain connects TRBV5-1 to TRBJ1-5; D is unclear. The CDR3 has 14 amino acids. Germline CDR1 SGHRS, CDR2 YFSETQ. The ends were cut back, 3 bases at V and 2 bases at J, with 9 bases in the middle. Here the CDR3 DNA reads TGCGCCAGCAGCTGGAGCTACGGCAATCAGCCCCAGCATTTT. Encoded protein: CASSWSYGNQPQHF.

This chain connects TRBV19 to TRBJ1-6; possible D gene TRBD1, 5 bases. V was cut by 7 bases and J by 7 bases, with 11 bases left in between. The CDR3 consists of 13 residues. Germline CDR1 is LNHDA and CDR2 is SQIVND (reference sequence). CDR3 residues: CASTGRGNSPLHF. CDR3 bases: TGTGCCAGTACGGGGCGGGGGAATTCACCCCTCCACTTT.